This note documents a single T cell receptor (beta chain) sequence. This CDR3 spans 12 amino acids. The germline CDR1 and CDR2 sequences are MGHDK and SYGVNS. The V gene lost 1 base and the J gene lost 11 bases, with 11 bases spanning the gap. Sequencing used immunoSEQ multiplex PCR; TCRdb keeps in-frame clones, though not all of them. The data hold under 35,000 clones, with around nine tenths observed a single time. Healthy controls were blood donor buffy coats. These data originate in a study of STAT5B mutations in CD4+ large granular lymphocyte leukemia. This sequence was found in a human donor in good health. This sequence joins TRBV25-1 and TRBJ1-1; D not resolved. The material sequenced was CD4+ T cells from blood buffy coats. For the CDR3, the DNA is TGTGCCAGCAGTGAATGGGAAGGAGACGCTTTCTTT. It specifies CASSEWEGDAFF.